This T cell receptor (beta chain) was obtained from a study of blood T cell repertoires in COVID-19 (dated by TCRdb to 2018 to 2021). Background on the whole study: The collaborator samples originated in the United States, Italy and Spain and spanned the acute and convalescent phases of COVID-19. The material from the prospective study consisted of cDNA or gDNA derived from T cells, B-cell-depleted T cells, or PBMCs. The samples were drawn from two sources: the first 160 participants of the ongoing ImmuneRACE study, and 950 to 1,500 subjects contributed by 6 global collaborators. The sample metadata nearly always contained a de-identified subject ID, COVID-19 status, age in years and sex. Where HLA class I and class II types were available, the types were taken from metadata supplied by the sample provider, not from assay-based typing. The repertoires were released in a freely available public database meant as a resource for research on the immune response to SARS-CoV-2. Subjects who had been exposed to COVID-19, were actively infected with it, or had recovered from it provided the deeply sampled blood TCRbeta repertoires that made up the dataset.

TCRbeta CDR3 regions were amplified from genomic DNA by means of the immunoSEQ Assay, a bias-controlled multiplex PCR. Regarding the original processing steps: The number of nucleated cells in each sample was estimated from the amplification of reference gene primers within the assay. To quantify the absolute abundance of each unique TCRbeta CDR3 rearrangement, sequence reads were collapsed and filtered. For each sample, productive Simpson clonality was calculated as the square root of Simpson's diversity index across productive rearrangements. Imported from immuneACCESS, the table was reduced by TCRdb to in-frame sequences with V and J called. These copies leave out some clones; in studies compared against another copy, an unresolved V gene accounts for under half, and the cause of the remainder is not known. Clonal size and the V and J genes are those of that table, whereas D and trimming came from the DNA. The sample includes approximately 480,000 clones, with 75% to 90% observed a single time. Of the sample, 0.7% is held by the ten largest clones.

This clone was observed a few times. Its antigen specificity is not known. Per-base quality was not reported, and no clone a single base away is much larger than it. What the authors observed across the whole study: The quantity of clinical and demographic metadata differed by source and by participant and was supplied without curation.

The CDR3, cysteine through phenylalanine, is 15 amino acids long. CDR3 DNA is the only sequence kept; it has 45 bases, read in frame from the first base. Based on the germline V gene, the CDR1 and CDR2 sequences are SNHLY and FYNNEI. Trimming takes 3 bases off V and 3 bases off J; junction bases not matched to a gene: 7. Participants in the prospective study were enrolled through a virtual design, were aged 18 to 89 years, and lived in roughly 25 United States geographic areas. In the prospective study, participants were assigned to cohorts based on the clinical history participants reported in a screening survey and a study questionnaire. Recovered participants in ImmuneRACE Cohort 3 were defined by two consecutive negative NP/OP PCR tests, clearance by a healthcare professional, or resolution of symptoms. In the prospective study, whole blood, serum and a nasopharyngeal or oropharyngeal swab were collected from each participant by mobile phlebotomists. Prospective study participants could optionally give additional blood draws and questionnaires over an approximately 2-month period. Prospective study blood samples were shipped either frozen or at room temperature before DNA extraction.

The chain joins TRBV2 to TRBJ1-2, and 7 bases in between align with TRBD1. The material sequenced was PBMCs or T cells enriched from blood (not recorded which). The sequence was obtained from a woman aged 18-35 years who had recovered from COVID-19. At the DNA level, the sequence is TGTGCCAGCAGTGAGCCTCGGGACAGCTACTATGGCTACACCTTC. Its protein product is CASSEPRDSYYGYTF.